This TCR beta chain was captured in a study of blood T cell repertoires in COVID-19. Study-level information: Donors in the United States, Italy and Spain gave samples during acute or convalescent COVID-19.

Germline CDR1 reads SGHVS; CDR2 reads FNYEAQ. Trimming pared 5 bases from V and 5 bases from J, leaving 7 bases between. The CDR3 runs to 11 residues. The data were produced by immunoSEQ multiplex PCR, yet TCRdb's version contains in-frame clones alone and is incomplete. Of 200,000 to 250,000 clones in the sample, more than 75% were seen once. The chain has TRBV7-6 and TRBJ2-7, with a possible D match to TRBD1 (5 bases). The sequencing input was peripheral blood. This TCR was recovered from a young woman who had recovered from COVID-19. The CDR3 here is CASSQGNEQYF. CDR3 DNA: TGTGCCAGCAGCCAGGGAAACGAGCAGTACTTC.